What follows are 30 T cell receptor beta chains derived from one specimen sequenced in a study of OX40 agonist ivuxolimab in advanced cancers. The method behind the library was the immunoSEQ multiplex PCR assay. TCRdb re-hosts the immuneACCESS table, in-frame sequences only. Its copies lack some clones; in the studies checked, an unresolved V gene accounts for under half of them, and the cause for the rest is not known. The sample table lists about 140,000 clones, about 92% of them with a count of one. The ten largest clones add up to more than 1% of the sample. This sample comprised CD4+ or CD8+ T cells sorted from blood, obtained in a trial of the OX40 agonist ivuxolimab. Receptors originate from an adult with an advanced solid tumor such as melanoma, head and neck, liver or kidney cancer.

The CDR3 nucleotides read TGTGCCAGCAGCCGACCTTCGAAACCCGGGGAGCTGTTTTTT. Residues: CASSRPSKPGELFF. This chain links TRBV4-2 with TRBJ2-2, with D unclear. The CDR3 sequence is 14 residues long. Trimming removed 4 bases at V and 6 bases at J, with 12 bases between. Germline lookup yields CDR1 LGHNA and CDR2 YNFKEQ.

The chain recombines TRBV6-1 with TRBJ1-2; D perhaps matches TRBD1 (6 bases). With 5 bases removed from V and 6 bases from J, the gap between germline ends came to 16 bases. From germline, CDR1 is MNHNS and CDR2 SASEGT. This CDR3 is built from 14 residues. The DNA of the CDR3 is TGTGCCAGCAGTTCCCCCGGGGGGGCGCATGGCTACACCTTC. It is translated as CASSSPGGAHGYTF.

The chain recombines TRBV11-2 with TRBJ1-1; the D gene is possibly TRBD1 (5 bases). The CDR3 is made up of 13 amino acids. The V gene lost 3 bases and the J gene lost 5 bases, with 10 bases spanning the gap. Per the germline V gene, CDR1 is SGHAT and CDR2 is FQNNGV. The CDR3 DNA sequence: TGTGCCAGCAGCTTTGAGGGGTGGACTGAAGCTTTCTTT. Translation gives CASSFEGWTEAFF.

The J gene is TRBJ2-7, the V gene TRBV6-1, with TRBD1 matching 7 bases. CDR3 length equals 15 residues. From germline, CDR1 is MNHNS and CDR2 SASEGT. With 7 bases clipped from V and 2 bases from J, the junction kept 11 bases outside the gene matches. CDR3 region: CASTFEDRSTYEQYF. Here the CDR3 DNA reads TGTGCCAGCACCTTTGAGGACAGGTCGACCTACGAGCAGTACTTC.

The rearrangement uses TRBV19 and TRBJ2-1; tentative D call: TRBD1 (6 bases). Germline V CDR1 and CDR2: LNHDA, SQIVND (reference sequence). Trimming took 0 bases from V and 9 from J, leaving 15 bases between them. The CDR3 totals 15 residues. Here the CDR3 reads CASSIDPPGAGEQFF. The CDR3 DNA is TGTGCCAGTAGTATAGATCCCCCAGGGGCAGGTGAGCAGTTCTTC.

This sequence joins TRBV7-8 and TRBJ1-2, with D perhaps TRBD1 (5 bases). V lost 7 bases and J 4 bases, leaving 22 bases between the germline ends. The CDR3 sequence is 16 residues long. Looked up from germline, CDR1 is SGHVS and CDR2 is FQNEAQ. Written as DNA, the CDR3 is TGTGCCAGCACCCAACGGGACGGTCCGGGGAGCTATGGCTACACCTTC. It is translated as CASTQRDGPGSYGYTF.

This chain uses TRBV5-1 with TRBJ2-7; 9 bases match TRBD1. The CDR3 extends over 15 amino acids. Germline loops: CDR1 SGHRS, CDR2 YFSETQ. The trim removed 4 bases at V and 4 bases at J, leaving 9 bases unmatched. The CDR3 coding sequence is TGCGCCAGCAGCGAACTAGGACAGGGGTGGTACGAGCAGTACTTC. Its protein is CASSELGQGWYEQYF.

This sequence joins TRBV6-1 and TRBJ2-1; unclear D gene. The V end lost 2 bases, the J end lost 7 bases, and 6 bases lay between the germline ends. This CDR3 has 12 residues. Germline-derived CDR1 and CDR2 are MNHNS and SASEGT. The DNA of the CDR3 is TGTGCCAGCAGTGAACAGCTTAATGAGCAGTTCTTC. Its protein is CASSEQLNEQFF.

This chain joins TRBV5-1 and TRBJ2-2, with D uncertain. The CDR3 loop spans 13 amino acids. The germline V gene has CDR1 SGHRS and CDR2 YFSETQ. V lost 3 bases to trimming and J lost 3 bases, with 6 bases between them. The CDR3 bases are TGCGCCAGCAGCTGGGCAGACACCGGGGAGCTGTTTTTT. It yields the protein CASSWADTGELFF.

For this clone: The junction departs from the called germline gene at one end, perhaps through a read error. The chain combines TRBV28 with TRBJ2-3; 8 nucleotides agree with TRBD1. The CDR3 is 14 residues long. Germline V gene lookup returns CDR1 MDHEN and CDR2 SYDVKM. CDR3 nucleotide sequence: TGTGCCAGCAGTTTCCTAGCCGGGACAGGTACGCAGTATTTT. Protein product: CASSFLAGTGTQYF.

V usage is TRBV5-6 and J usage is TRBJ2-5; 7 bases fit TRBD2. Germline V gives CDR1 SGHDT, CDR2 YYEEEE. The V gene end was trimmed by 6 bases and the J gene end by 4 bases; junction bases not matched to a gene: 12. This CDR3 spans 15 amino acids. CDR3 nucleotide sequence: TGTGCCAGCACCACCCCGGGGAGGGGCGGAGAGACCCAGTACTTC. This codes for CASTTPGRGGETQYF.

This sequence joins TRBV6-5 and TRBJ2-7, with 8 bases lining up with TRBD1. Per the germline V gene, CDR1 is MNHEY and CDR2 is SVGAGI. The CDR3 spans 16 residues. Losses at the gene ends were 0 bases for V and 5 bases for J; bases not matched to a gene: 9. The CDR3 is CASSYSGPIRGHEQYF. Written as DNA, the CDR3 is TGTGCCAGCAGTTACTCGGGCCCTATCAGGGGGCACGAGCAGTACTTC.

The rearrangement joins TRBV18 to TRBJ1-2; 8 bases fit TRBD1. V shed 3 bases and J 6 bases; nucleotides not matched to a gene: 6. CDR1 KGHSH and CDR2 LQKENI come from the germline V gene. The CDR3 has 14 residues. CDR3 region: CASSPQTGDNGYTF. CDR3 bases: TGTGCCAGCTCACCCCAGACAGGGGACAATGGCTACACCTTC.

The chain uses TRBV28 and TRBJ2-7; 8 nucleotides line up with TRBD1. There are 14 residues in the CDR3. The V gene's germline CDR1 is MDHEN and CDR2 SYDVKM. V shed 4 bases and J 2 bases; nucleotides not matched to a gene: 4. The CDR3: CASSSGQGPYEQYF. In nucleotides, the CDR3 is TGTGCCAGCAGTTCCGGACAGGGCCCCTACGAGCAGTACTTC.

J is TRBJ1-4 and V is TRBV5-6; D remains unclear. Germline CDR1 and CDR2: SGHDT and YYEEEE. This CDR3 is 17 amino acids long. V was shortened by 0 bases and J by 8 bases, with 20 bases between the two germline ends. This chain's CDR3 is CASSLALFRGLGEKLFF. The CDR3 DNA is TGTGCCAGCAGCTTGGCCCTGTTCAGAGGTTTAGGGGAAAAACTGTTTTTT.

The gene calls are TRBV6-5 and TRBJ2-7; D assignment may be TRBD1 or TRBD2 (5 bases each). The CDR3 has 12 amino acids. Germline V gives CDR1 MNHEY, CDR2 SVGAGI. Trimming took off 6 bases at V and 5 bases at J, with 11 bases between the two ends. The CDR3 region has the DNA TGTGCCAGCAGCCCAGGGAGACACGAGCAGTACTTC. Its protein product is CASSPGRHEQYF.

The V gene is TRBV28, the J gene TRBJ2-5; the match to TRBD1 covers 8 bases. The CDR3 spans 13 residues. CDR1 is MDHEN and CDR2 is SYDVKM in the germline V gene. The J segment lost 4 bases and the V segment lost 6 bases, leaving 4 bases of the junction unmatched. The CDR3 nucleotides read TGTGCCAGCAGGGACAGGGACCCAGAGACCCAGTACTTC. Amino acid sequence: CASRDRDPETQYF.

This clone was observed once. CDR3 region: CASRDRFSSYEQYF. CDR3 nucleotides: TGTGCCAGTAGGGACAGATTCTCTTCCTACGAGCAGTACTTC. The chain uses TRBV19 and TRBJ2-7; D may be TRBD1 (6 bases). Germline CDR1 reads LNHDA; CDR2 reads SQIVND (reference sequence). The CDR3 runs 14 residues. V lost 6 bases, J lost 1 base, and 13 bases lay in between.

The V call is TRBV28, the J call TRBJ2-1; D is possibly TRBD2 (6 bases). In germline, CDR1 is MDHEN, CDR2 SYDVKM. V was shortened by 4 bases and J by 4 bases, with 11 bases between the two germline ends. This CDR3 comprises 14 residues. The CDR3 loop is CASSSGVPYNEQFF. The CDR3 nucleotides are TGTGCCAGCAGTTCGGGAGTCCCGTACAATGAGCAGTTCTTC.

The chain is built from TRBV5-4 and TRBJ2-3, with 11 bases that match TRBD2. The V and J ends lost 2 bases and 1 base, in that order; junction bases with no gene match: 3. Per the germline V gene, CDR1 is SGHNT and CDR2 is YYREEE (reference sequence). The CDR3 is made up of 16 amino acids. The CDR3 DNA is TGTGCCAGCAGCTTTCAACTAGCGGGGGGCACAGATACGCAGTATTTT. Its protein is CASSFQLAGGTDTQYF.

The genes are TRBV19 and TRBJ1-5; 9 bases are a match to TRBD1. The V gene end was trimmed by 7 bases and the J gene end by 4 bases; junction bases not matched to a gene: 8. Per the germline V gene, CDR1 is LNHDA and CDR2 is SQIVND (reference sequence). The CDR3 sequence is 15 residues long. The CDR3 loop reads CASIAGTGLNQPQHF. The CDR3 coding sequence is TGTGCCAGTATCGCCGGGACAGGGCTTAATCAGCCCCAGCATTTT.

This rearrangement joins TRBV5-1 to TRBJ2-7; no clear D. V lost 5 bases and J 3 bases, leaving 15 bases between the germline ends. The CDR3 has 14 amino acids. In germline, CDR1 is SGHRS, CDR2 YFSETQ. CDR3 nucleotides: TGCGCCAGCAGGGGGTTCATCTCGGACTACGAGCAGTACTTC. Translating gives CASRGFISDYEQYF.

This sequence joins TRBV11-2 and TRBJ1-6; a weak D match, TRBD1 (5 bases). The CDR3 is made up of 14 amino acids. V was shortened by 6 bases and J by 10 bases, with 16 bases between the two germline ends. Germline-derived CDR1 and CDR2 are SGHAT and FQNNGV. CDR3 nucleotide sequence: TGTGCCAGCAGTTACGGGGGTCTAGGGTCACCCCTCCACTTT. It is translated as CASSYGGLGSPLHF.

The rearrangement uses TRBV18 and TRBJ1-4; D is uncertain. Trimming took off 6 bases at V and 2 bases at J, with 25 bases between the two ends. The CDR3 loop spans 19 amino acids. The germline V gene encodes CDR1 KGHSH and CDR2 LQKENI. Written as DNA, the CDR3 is TGTGCCAGCTCCCGCTCCCTCTTGGCCTCGACGGATACTAATGAAAAACTGTTTTTT. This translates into CASSRSLLASTDTNEKLFF.

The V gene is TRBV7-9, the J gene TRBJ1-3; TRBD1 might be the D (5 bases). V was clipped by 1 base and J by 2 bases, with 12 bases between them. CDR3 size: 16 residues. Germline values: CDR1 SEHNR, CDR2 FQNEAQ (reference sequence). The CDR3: CASSLVGQGPGNTIYF. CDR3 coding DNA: TGTGCCAGCAGCTTAGTCGGCCAGGGCCCTGGAAACACCATATATTTT.

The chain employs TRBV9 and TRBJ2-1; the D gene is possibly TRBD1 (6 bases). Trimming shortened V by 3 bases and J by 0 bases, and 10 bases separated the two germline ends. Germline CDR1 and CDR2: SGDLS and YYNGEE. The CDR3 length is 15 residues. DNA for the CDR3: TGTGCCAGCAGCGGGGGGCGGAGCTCCTACAATGAGCAGTTCTTC. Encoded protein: CASSGGRSSYNEQFF.

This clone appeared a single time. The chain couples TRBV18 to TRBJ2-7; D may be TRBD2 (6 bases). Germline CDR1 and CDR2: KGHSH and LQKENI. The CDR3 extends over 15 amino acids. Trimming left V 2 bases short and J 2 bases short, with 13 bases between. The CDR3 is CASSPAGTGPYEQYF. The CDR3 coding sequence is TGTGCCAGCTCACCAGCGGGGACTGGGCCCTACGAGCAGTACTTC.

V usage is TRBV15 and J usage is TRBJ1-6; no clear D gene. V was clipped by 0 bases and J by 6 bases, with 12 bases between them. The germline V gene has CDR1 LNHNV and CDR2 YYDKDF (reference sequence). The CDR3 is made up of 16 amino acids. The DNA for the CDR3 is TGTGCCACCAGCAGAGATCCGGGCCGCCTTAATTCACCCCTCCACTTT. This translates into CATSRDPGRLNSPLHF.

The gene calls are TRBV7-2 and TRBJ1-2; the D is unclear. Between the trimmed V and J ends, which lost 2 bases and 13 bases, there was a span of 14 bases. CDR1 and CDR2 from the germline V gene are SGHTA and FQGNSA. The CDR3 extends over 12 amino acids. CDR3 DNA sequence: TGTGCCAGCAGCTTACAGTACTACGGCCCCACCTTC. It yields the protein CASSLQYYGPTF.

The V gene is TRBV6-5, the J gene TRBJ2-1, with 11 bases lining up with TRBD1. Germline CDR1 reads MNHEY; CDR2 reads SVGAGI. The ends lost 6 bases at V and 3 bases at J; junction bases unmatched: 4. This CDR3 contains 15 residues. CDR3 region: CASSYGTGGYNEQFF. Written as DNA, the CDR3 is TGTGCCAGCAGCTACGGGACAGGGGGCTACAATGAGCAGTTCTTC.